The following is a T cell receptor beta chain sequence with its context. This CDR3 spans 14 amino acids. V lost 6 bases and J 8 bases, leaving 18 bases between the germline ends. Germline V gene sequence: CDR1 SNHLY, CDR2 FYNNEI. This entry belongs to a study of blood T cell repertoires in COVID-19. Overall study: PBMCs, B-cell-depleted T cells, or T cells were the source of the cDNA or gDNA that made up the material.

Methods used by the authors: Using reference gene primer amplification, nucleated cell counts were estimated. Profiled with immunoSEQ multiplex PCR; TCRdb holds only in-frame clones, not every one. The DNA was the basis for D and trimming; V, J and clone size are from that table. This sample has roughly 100,000 clones; 70% to 90% occur once, and the top ten carry about 10%. The receptor was isolated from a man between 40 and 49 years old with active or convalescent COVID-19. V and J are TRBV2 and TRBJ2-3, with D maybe TRBD2 (5 bases). Sequencing was performed on peripheral blood. CDR3 bases: TGTGCCAGCAGCGAAATTGAGGGAAGAGGTACGCAGTATTTT. Residues: CASSEIEGRGTQYF.